In its sample, the clone carrying this TCR beta chain was seen a few times. What it recognizes is unknown. For the second PCR, which ran for 7 to 11 cycles, a sample-barcoded 5' primer and a J-beta primer mix were used. TCRdb redid the calling of the 5' RACE reads with MiXCR, one entry per CDR3 protein. The sample includes around 1,500,000 distinct CDR3 sequences, about 28% of them seen just once. The data stem from a study of blood T cells in healthy people across ages. The study's findings and limits: Diversity figures based on one million T cells were deemed too low. In long-lived donors, naive CD4+ cell counts and diversity exceeded those of aged donors. With unsorted PBMCs, a conclusive comparison of naive versus antigen-experienced cells was not possible.

CDR1 and CDR2 (germline): SGHTA, FQGNSA. The CDR3 covers 13 residues. With V trimmed by 2 bases and J by 9 bases, 3 bases remained unmatched. The sequenced material came from blood. This clonotype was obtained from a woman in her thirties in good health. V and J are TRBV7-2 and TRBJ2-2; 7 bases are shared with TRBD1. CDR3 bases: TGTGCCAGCAGCTTAAACAGGGGAAGGGAGCTGTTTTTT. It codes for CASSLNRGRELFF.